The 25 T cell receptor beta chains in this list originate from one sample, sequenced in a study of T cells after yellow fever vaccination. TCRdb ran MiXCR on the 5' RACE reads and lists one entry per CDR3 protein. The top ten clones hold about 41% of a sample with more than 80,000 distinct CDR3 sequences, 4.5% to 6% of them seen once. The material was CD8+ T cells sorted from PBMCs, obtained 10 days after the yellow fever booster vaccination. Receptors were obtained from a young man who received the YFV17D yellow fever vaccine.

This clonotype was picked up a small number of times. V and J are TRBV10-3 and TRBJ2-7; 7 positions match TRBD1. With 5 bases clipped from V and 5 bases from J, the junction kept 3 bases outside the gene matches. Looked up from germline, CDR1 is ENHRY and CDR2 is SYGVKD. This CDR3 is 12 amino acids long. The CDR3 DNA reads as TGTGCCATCAGTAAGGGGGCCGACGAGCAGTACTTC. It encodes CAISKGADEQYF.

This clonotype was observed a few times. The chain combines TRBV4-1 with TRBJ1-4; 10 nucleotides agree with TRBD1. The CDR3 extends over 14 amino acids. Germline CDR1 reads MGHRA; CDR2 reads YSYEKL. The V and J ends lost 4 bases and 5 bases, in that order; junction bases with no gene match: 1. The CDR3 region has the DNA TGCGCCAGCAGCCGGGACAGGGGAAATGAAAAACTGTTTTTT. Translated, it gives CASSRDRGNEKLFF.

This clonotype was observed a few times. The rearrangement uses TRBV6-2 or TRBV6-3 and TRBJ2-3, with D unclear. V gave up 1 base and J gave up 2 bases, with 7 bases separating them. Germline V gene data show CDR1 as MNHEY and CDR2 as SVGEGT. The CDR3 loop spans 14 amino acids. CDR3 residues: CASSYWKVTDTQYF. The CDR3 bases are TGTGCCAGCAGTTACTGGAAGGTCACAGATACGCAGTATTTT.

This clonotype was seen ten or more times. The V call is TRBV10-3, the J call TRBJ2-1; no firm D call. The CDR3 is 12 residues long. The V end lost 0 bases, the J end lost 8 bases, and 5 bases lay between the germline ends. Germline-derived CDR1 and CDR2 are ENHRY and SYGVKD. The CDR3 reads CAISESIYEQFF. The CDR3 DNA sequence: TGTGCCATCAGTGAGTCGATTTATGAGCAGTTCTTC.

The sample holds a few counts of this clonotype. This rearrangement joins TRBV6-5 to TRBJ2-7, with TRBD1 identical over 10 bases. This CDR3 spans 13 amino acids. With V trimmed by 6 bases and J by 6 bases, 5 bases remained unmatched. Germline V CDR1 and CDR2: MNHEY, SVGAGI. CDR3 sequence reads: CASSPGQGVEQYF. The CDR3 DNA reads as TGTGCCAGCAGCCCCGGACAGGGGGTCGAGCAGTACTTC.

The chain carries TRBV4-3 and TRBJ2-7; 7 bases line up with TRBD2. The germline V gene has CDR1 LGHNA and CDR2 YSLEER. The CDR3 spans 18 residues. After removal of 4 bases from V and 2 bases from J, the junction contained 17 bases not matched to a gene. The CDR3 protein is CASSPGRGGNDVTYEQYF. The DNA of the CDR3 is TGCGCCAGCAGCCCCGGCCGCGGGGGTAACGATGTCACCTACGAGCAGTACTTC.

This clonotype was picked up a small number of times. CDR3 region: CASSSPTNTGELFF. Written as DNA, the CDR3 is TGCGCCAGCAGCTCCCCCACAAACACCGGGGAGCTGTTTTTT. The chain combines TRBV5-1 with TRBJ2-2; no clear D. Germline V CDR1 and CDR2: SGHRS, YFSETQ. V dropped 3 bases and J dropped 2 bases, with 8 bases sitting between them. The CDR3 has 14 amino acids.

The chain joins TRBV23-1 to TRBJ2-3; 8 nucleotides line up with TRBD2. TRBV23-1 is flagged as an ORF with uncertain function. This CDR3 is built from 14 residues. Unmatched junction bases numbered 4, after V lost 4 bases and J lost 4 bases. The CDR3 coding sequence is TGCGCCAGCAGTCGAGCGGGGGCCTCAGATACGCAGTATTTT. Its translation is CASSRAGASDTQYF.

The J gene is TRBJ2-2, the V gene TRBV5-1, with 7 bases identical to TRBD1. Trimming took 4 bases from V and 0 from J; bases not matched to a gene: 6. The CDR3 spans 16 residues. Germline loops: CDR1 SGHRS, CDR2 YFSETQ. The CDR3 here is CASSPTQGANTGELFF. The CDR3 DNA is TGCGCCAGCAGCCCGACCCAGGGGGCGAACACCGGGGAGCTGTTTTTT. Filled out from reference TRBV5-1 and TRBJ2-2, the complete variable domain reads KAGVTQTPRYLIKTRGQQVTLSCSPISGHRSVSWYQQTPGQGLQFLFEYFSETQRNKGNFPGRFSGRQFSNSRSEMNVSTLELGDSALYLCASSPTQGANTGELFFGEGSRLTVL.

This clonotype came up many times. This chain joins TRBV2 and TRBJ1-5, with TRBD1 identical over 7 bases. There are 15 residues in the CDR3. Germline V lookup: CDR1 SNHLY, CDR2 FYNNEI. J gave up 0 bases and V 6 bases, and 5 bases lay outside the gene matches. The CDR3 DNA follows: TGTGCCAGCAGACCGACAGGGAATAGCAATCAGCCCCAGCATTTT. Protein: CASRPTGNSNQPQHF.

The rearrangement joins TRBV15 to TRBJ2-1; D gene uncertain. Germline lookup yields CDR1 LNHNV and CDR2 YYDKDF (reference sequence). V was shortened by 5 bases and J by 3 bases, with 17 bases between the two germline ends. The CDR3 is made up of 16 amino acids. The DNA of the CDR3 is TGTGCCACCAGCGTTCGGTTAGGCGGCAACTACAATGAGCAGTTCTTC. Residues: CATSVRLGGNYNEQFF.

CDR3 sequence: CATSRGPGLDDHSYNEQFF. CDR3 coding DNA: TGTGCCACCAGCAGAGGTCCGGGACTAGACGACCACTCCTACAATGAGCAGTTCTTC. V gene TRBV15 combines with J gene TRBJ2-1; 8 positions agree with TRBD2. CDR3 length equals 19 residues. Germline assignment: CDR1 LNHNV and CDR2 YYDKDF (reference sequence). With V trimmed by 1 base and J by 0 bases, 11 bases remained unmatched.

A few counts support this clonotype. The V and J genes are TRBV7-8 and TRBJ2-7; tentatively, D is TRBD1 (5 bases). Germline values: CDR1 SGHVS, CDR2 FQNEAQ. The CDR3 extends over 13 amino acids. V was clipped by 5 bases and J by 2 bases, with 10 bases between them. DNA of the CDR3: TGTGCCAGCAGCCCACAGGTAACCTACGAGCAGTACGTC. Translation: CASSPQVTYEQYV.

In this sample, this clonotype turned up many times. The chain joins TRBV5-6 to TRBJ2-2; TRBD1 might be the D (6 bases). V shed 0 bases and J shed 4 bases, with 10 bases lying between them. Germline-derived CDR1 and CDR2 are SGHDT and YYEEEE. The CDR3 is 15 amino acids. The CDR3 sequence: CASSLGQDGTGELFF. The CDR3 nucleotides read TGTGCCAGCAGCTTGGGACAGGATGGCACCGGGGAGCTGTTTTTT. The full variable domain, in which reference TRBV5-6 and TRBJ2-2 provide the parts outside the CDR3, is DAGVTQSPTHLIKTRGQQVTLRCSPKSGHDTVSWYQQALGQGPQFIFQYYEEEERQRGNFPDRFSGHQFPNYSSELNVNALLLGDSALYLCASSLGQDGTGELFFGEGSRLTVL.

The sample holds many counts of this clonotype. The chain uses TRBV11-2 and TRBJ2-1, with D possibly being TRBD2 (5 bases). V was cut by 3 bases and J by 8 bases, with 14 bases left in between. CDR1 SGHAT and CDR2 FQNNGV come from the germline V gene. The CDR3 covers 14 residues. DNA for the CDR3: TGTGCCAGCAGCTTGCCTTCGGGGTTTTATGAGCAGTTCTTC. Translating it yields CASSLPSGFYEQFF.

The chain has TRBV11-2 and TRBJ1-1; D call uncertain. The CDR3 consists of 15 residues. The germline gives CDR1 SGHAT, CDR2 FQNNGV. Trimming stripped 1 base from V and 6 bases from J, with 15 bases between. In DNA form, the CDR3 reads TGTGCCAGCAGCTTAGTGATGAATGGGCGGGCTGAAGCTTTCTTT. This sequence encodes CASSLVMNGRAEAFF.

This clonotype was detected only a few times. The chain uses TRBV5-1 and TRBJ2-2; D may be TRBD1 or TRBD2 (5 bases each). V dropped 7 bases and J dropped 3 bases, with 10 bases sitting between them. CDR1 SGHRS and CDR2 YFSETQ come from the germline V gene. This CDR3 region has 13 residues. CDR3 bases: TGCGCCAGCCGGGACGGACACACCGGGGAGCTGTTTTTT. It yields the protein CASRDGHTGELFF.

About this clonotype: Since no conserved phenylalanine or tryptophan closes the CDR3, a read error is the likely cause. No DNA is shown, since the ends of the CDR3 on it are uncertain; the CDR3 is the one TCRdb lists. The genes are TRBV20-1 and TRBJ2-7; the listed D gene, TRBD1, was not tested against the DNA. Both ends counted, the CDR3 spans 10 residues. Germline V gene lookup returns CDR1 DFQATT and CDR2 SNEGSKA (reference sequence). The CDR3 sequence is CSAPGKGPLM.

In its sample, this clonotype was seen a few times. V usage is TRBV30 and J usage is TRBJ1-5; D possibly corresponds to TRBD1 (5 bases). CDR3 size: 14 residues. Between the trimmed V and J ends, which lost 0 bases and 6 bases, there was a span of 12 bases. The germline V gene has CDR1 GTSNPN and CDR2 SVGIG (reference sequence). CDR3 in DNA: TGTGCCTGGAGTGTAGGGCAGGGAGGTCAGCCCCAGCATTTT. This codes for CAWSVGQGGQPQHF.

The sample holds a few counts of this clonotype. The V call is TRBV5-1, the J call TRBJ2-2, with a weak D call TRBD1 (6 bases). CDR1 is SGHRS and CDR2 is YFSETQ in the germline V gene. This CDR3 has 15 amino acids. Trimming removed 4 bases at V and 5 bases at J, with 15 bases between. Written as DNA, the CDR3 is TGCGCCAGCAGCCAGACTAACAGGGAAACCGGGGAGCTGTTTTTT. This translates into CASSQTNRETGELFF.

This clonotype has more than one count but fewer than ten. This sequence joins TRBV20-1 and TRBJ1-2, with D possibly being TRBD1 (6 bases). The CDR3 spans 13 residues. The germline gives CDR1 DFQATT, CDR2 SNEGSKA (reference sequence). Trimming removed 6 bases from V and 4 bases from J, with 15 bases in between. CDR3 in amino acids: CSAWTELIYGYTF. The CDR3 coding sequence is TGCAGTGCCTGGACAGAGCTTATCTATGGCTACACCTTC.

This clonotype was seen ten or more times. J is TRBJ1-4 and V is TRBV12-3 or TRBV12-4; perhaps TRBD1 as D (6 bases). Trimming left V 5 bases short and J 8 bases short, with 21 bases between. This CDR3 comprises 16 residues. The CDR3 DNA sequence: TGTGCCAGCAGTCCTACGGGGGCGGGGACTCAAGAAAAACTGTTTTTT. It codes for CASSPTGAGTQEKLFF.

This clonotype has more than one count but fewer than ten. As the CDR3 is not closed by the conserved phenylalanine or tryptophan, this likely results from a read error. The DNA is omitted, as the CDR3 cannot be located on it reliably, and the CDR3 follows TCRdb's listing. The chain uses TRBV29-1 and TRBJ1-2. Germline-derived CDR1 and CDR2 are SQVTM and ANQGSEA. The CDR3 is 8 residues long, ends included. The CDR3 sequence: CSVDKRQI.

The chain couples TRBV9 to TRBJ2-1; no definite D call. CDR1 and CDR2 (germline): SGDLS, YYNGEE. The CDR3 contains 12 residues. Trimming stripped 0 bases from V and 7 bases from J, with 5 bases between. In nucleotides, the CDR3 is TGTGCCAGCAGCGTAGTGTGGAATGAGCAGTTCTTC. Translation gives CASSVVWNEQFF.

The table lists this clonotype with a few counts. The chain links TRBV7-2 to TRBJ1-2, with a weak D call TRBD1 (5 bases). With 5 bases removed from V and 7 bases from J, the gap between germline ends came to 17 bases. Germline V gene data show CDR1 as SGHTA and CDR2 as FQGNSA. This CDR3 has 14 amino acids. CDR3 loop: CASSGTGAHLGYTF. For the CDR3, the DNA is TGTGCCAGCAGCGGTACCGGGGCGCATCTTGGCTACACCTTC. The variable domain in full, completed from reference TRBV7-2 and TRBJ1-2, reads GAGVSQSPSNKVTEKGKDVELRCDPISGHTALYWYRQSLGQGLEFLIYFQGNSAPDKSGLPSDRFSAERTGGSVSTLTIQRTQQEDSAVYLCASSGTGAHLGYTFGSGTRLTVV.